These 12 T cell receptor beta chains share one sample of origin, sequenced in a study of beta chain features in type 1 diabetes. The sequenced template was cDNA made from the entire isolated RNA. TCRdb's copy holds only in-frame clones and misses some; the assay was immunoSEQ multiplex PCR. Here the sample spans roughly 300,000 clones, 6.5% to 10% being singletons. Sequencing was performed on central memory CD4+ T cells from blood. The source of these receptors is a woman younger than 35 in good health.

This clone was detected many times. The V gene is TRBV10-3, the J gene TRBJ2-7, with a possible D match to TRBD1 (6 bases). Trimming took 3 bases from V and 2 from J, leaving 14 bases between them. This CDR3 has 15 residues. Germline assignment: CDR1 ENHRY and CDR2 SYGVKD. CDR3: CAISDPGASPYEQYF. The DNA for the CDR3 is TGTGCCATCAGTGACCCAGGGGCTTCCCCCTACGAGCAGTACTTC.

This clone was found a few times. The V and J genes are TRBV28 and TRBJ2-1, with 10 bases identical to TRBD2. The V segment lost 4 bases and the J segment 6 bases; nucleotides outside the gene matches: 9. CDR1 and CDR2 (germline): MDHEN, SYDVKM. This CDR3 is 16 amino acids long. DNA of the CDR3: TGTGCCAGCAGTTCGCCTAGCGGGAGCAGGTCCAATGAGCAGTTCTTC. Protein sequence: CASSSPSGSRSNEQFF.

This clone was counted between two and nine times. V usage is TRBV28 and J usage is TRBJ2-3, with a tentative D call TRBD1 (7 bases). Trimming removed 6 bases at V and 9 bases at J, with 13 bases between. The CDR3 has 12 amino acids. Germline values: CDR1 MDHEN, CDR2 SYDVKM. The CDR3 DNA reads as TGTGCCAGCAGGTCTTCAGGGGGGACGCAGTATTTT. This translates into CASRSSGGTQYF.

This chain's CDR3 is CASSLAGGSQETQYF. CDR3 nucleotides: TGCGCCAGCAGCTTAGCGGGAGGCTCCCAAGAGACCCAGTACTTC. The chain links TRBV5-1 to TRBJ2-5, with TRBD2 matching 9 bases. V shed 2 bases, J shed 1 base, and the junction held 3 bases outside the gene matches. The CDR3 is 15 residues long. Germline V gene sequence: CDR1 SGHRS, CDR2 YFSETQ.

There are many counts of this clone. This sample also contains other DNA sequences that code for the same CDR3. This sequence joins TRBV27 and TRBJ2-2, with D perhaps matching TRBD2 (6 bases). The CDR3 runs to 15 residues. Looked up from germline, CDR1 is MNHEY and CDR2 is SMNVEV (reference sequence). The V end was cut by 5 bases, the J end by 6 bases, with 16 bases between. CDR3 coding DNA: TGTGCCAGCAGTATCCGGGACTCCGGCCCCGGGGAGCTGTTTTTT. It is translated as CASSIRDSGPGELFF.

The table lists this clone with a few counts. This clone may be a read error of a much larger clone one base away. V usage is TRBV11-2 and J usage is TRBJ2-3, with D unresolved. Trimming stripped 5 bases from V and 0 bases from J, with 3 bases between. Germline loops: CDR1 SGHAT, CDR2 FQNNGV. The CDR3 is 12 amino acids. For the CDR3, the DNA is TGTGCCAGCAGCCGTAGCACAGATACGCAGTATTTT. This codes for CASSRSTDTQYF.

This clone has only a few counts. This chain connects TRBV5-1 to TRBJ2-1, with a weak D call TRBD2 (6 bases). Trimming shortened V by 5 bases and J by 0 bases, and 12 bases separated the two germline ends. This CDR3 is built from 15 residues. CDR1 and CDR2 (germline): SGHRS, YFSETQ. The CDR3 sequence is CASRPVGGSYNEQFF. CDR3 in DNA: TGCGCCAGCAGACCTGTGGGGGGCTCCTACAATGAGCAGTTCTTC.

This clone occurred many times. At the DNA level, this CDR3 is encoded by other sequences in the same sample as well. The V gene is TRBV7-9, the J gene TRBJ1-5, with D maybe TRBD1 (5 bases). CDR1 and CDR2 (germline): SEHNR, FQNEAQ (reference sequence). V lost 5 bases to trimming and J lost 2 bases, with 7 bases between them. The CDR3 is 13 residues long. CDR3 sequence (DNA): TGTGCCAGCAGCCGGGACGGCAATCAGCCCCAGCATTTT. As protein: CASSRDGNQPQHF.

This sequence joins TRBV19 and TRBJ2-5, with TRBD1 as a possible D gene (6 bases). The CDR3 runs 15 residues. Germline-derived CDR1 and CDR2 are LNHDA and SQIVND (reference sequence). V lost 0 bases and J lost 1, with 9 bases in between. The CDR3 region is CASSIDDRSQETQYF. For the CDR3, the DNA is TGTGCCAGTAGTATAGATGACAGGTCCCAAGAGACCCAGTACTTC.

The chain uses TRBV6-5 and TRBJ2-1; D is possibly TRBD1 or TRBD2 (5 bases each). Trimming removed 2 bases at V and 3 bases at J, with 11 bases between. This CDR3 region has 15 residues. In germline, CDR1 is MNHEY, CDR2 SVGAGI. In nucleotides, the CDR3 is TGTGCCAGCAGTTACGGGATGGGACGCTACAATGAGCAGTTCTTC. It codes for CASSYGMGRYNEQFF.

This clone has only a few counts. This chain joins TRBV7-8 and TRBJ1-2, with D hard to call. This CDR3 region has 13 residues. The germline V gene encodes CDR1 SGHVS and CDR2 FQNEAQ. V lost 5 bases, J lost 7 bases, and 14 bases lay in between. CDR3 amino acids: CASSRESMGGYTF. CDR3 DNA: TGTGCCAGCAGCAGAGAATCGATGGGTGGCTACACCTTC.

The chain is built from TRBV16 and TRBJ2-7, with 7 bases lining up with TRBD1. Germline values: CDR1 KGHSY, CDR2 FQNENV. This CDR3 comprises 16 residues. Trimming cost V 4 bases and J 1 base; bases outside gene matches: 10. CDR3 sequence: CASSPLMDRRSYEQYF. Written as DNA, the CDR3 is TGTGCCAGCAGCCCACTCATGGACAGGCGGTCCTACGAGCAGTACTTC.